Each of the 13 T cell receptor beta chains below was sequenced from the same sample in a study of control samples from healthy donors and cancer patients. The table came from immunoSEQ multiplex PCR; TCRdb's copy has only in-frame clones and leaves some out. The sample yields 80,000 to 100,000 clones, around nine tenths seen once. The specimen sequenced was blood. These receptors all come from a human donor in good health. The donor label of this sample is uncertain.

The chain links TRBV3-1 (or the pseudogene TRBV3-2) to TRBJ1-5; D ambiguous. This CDR3 region has 15 residues. V lost 4 bases, J lost 3 bases, and 13 bases lay in between. Germline V gives CDR1 LGHDT, CDR2 YNNKEL (reference sequence). In DNA, the CDR3 is TGTGCCAGCAGCCCTGTTCGGGCAGACAATCAGCCCCAGCATTTT. This codes for CASSPVRADNQPQHF.

The chain carries TRBV6-1 and TRBJ2-5; 10 positions match TRBD1. CDR1 and CDR2 (germline): MNHNS, SASEGT. Trimming at V came to 2 bases and at J to 5 bases, leaving 8 bases not matched to a gene. The CDR3 contains 16 residues. Here the CDR3 DNA reads TGTGCCAGCAGTGAACTCGGGACAGGGGTTCAGGAGACCCAGTACTTC. Amino acid sequence: CASSELGTGVQETQYF.

V and J are TRBV7-9 and TRBJ1-1; D unresolved. Looked up from germline, CDR1 is SEHNR and CDR2 is FQNEAQ (reference sequence). This CDR3 contains 12 residues. Trimming cost V 0 bases and J 4 bases, with 3 bases left between them. This CDR3 reads CASSLAGTEAFF. CDR3 DNA sequence: TGTGCCAGCAGCTTAGCTGGCACTGAAGCTTTCTTT.

The V and J genes are TRBV13 and TRBJ2-1; D call uncertain. The ends were cut back, 2 bases at V and 8 bases at J, with 16 bases in the middle. CDR3 size: 15 residues. CDR1 and CDR2 (germline): PRHDT, FYEKMQ (reference sequence). The CDR3 nucleotides read TGTGCCAGCAGCTTAAATGAATTCGGTACCCATGAGCAGTTCTTC. It yields the protein CASSLNEFGTHEQFF.

The rearrangement links TRBV11-2 to TRBJ1-1, with 7 bases matching TRBD1. Germline assignment: CDR1 SGHAT and CDR2 FQNNGV. CDR3 length: 13 amino acids. The trim removed 5 bases at V and 7 bases at J, leaving 7 bases unmatched. CDR3 protein: CASSRQGTVEAFF. The CDR3 bases are TGTGCCAGCAGCCGACAGGGTACGGTTGAAGCTTTCTTT.

J is TRBJ1-6 and V is TRBV20-1, with a possible D match to TRBD1 (5 bases). The V end was cut by 3 bases, the J end by 4 bases, with 13 bases between. This CDR3 is built from 15 residues. Germline CDR1 reads DFQATT; CDR2 reads SNEGSKA (reference sequence). The CDR3 loop reads CSASGRETYNSPLHF. The CDR3 bases are TGCAGTGCTAGTGGCAGGGAGACTTATAATTCACCCCTCCACTTT.

The rearrangement uses TRBV5-5 and TRBJ1-4, with D unresolved. The CDR3 has 14 amino acids. Between the trimmed V and J ends, which lost 2 bases and 7 bases, there was a span of 12 bases. From germline, CDR1 is SGHKS and CDR2 YYEKEE (reference sequence). In DNA form, the CDR3 reads TGTGCCAGCAGCTTTTTAGGACGCAGTGAAAAACTGTTTTTT. As protein: CASSFLGRSEKLFF. Based on the CDR3 plus reference TRBV5-5 and TRBJ1-4, the full variable domain is DAGVTQSPTHLIKTRGQQVTLRCSPISGHKSVSWYQQVLGQGPQFIFQYYEKEERGRGNFPDRFSARQFPNYSSELNVNALLLGDSALYLCASSFLGRSEKLFFGSGTQLSVL.

This chain uses TRBV7-9 with TRBJ1-2, with 10 bases aligning to TRBD1. With V trimmed by 3 bases and J by 4 bases, 2 bases remained unmatched. The CDR3 is 14 amino acids. Germline values: CDR1 SEHNR, CDR2 FQNEAQ (reference sequence). CDR3 in amino acids: CASSLGQGPYGYTF. In DNA form, the CDR3 reads TGTGCCAGCAGCTTGGGACAGGGGCCCTATGGCTACACCTTC.

CDR3 residues: CASSPDRYSGNTIYF. CDR3 nucleotides: TGTGCCAGCAGTCCCGACAGGTACTCTGGAAACACCATATATTTT. The chain couples TRBV27 to TRBJ1-3; weak D call: TRBD1 (6 bases). Between the trimmed V and J ends, which lost 5 bases and 0 bases, there was a span of 11 bases. The CDR3 extends over 15 amino acids. Germline V gene sequence: CDR1 MNHEY, CDR2 SMNVEV (reference sequence).

The sample holds a few counts of this clone. CDR3 residues: CASSPPTGSTYEQYF. The CDR3 coding sequence is TGTGCCAGCTCACCACCGACAGGTAGCACCTACGAGCAGTACTTC. This rearrangement joins TRBV18 to TRBJ2-7, with a weak D call TRBD1 (6 bases). Trimming took 0 bases from V and 2 from J, leaving 11 bases between them. The CDR3 contains 15 residues. Germline assignment: CDR1 KGHSH and CDR2 LQKENI.

The gene calls are TRBV18 and TRBJ1-1, with 9 bases matching TRBD1. V gave up 2 bases and J gave up 5 bases; unmatched junction bases: 0. Germline V gene data show CDR1 as KGHSH and CDR2 as LQKENI. The CDR3 has 13 amino acids. DNA for the CDR3: TGTGCCAGCTCACCAGACAGGGGGACTGAAGCTTTCTTT. Residues: CASSPDRGTEAFF.

The rearrangement uses TRBV12-3 or TRBV12-4 and TRBJ1-3; tentative D call: TRBD1 (6 bases). This CDR3 contains 11 residues. V was pared by 6 bases and J by 12 bases, with 12 bases between. The CDR3 nucleotides read TGTGCCAGCAGCCTGGGACAACACATATATTTT. This codes for CASSLGQHIYF.

The chain couples TRBV30 to TRBJ1-6; 11 nucleotides match TRBD1. This CDR3 is built from 17 residues. The germline V gene has CDR1 GTSNPN and CDR2 SVGIG (reference sequence). Germline trimming cut 4 bases from V and 1 base from J; bases unmatched to any gene: 6. The CDR3 sequence: CAWTPGQGGSYNSPLHF. CDR3 nucleotide sequence: TGTGCCTGGACCCCGGGACAGGGGGGATCCTATAATTCACCCCTCCACTTT.